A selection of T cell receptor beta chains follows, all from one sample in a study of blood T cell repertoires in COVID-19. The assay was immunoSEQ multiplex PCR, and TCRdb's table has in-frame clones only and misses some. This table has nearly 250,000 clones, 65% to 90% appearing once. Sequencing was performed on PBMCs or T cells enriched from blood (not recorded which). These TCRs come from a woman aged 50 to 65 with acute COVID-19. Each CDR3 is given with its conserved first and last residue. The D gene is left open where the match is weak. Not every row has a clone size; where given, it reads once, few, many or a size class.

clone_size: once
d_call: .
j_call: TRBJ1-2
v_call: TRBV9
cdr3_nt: TGTGCCAGCAGCGTCGGAGGGATTAAAGGAGGCTACACCTTC
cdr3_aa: CASSVGGIKGGYTF

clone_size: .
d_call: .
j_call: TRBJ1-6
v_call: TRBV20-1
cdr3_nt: TGCAGTGCTAGTCGAGCGGATAATTCACCCCTCCACTTT
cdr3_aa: CSASRADNSPLHF

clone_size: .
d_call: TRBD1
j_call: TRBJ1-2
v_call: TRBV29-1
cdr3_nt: TGCAGCGTCGCCGTTCCGGGACAGGGAAAGGGCTGGTCCTATGGCTACACCTTC
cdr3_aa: CSVAVPGQGKGWSYGYTF

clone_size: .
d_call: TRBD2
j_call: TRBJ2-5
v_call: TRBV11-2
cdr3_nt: TGTGCCAGCAGCTCCTTTGCTAGCGGGGGCCAAGAGACCCAGTACTTC
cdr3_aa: CASSSFASGGQETQYF

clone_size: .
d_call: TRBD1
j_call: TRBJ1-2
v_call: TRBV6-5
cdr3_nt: TGTGCCAGCAGTTACTCGACGGGACAGGGGTCGGGCTACACCTTC
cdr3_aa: CASSYSTGQGSGYTF

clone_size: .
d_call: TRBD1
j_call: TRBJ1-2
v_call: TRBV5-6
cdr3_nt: TGTGCCAGCATCCTGGGACAGGATAACTATGGCTACACCTTC
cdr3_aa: CASILGQDNYGYTF

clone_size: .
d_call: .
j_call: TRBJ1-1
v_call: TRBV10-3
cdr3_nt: TGTGCCATCAGGGAGGACAGTGAAGCTTTCTTT
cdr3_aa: CAIREDSEAFF

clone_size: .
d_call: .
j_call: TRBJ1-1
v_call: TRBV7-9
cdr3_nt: TGTGCCAGCAGCTTGGCAGCCGGGGGTACTGAAGCTTTCTTT
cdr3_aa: CASSLAAGGTEAFF

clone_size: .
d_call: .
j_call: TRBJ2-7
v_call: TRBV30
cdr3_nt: TGTGCCTCGAGGGGGGGCTCCTACGAGCAGTACTTC
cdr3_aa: CASRGGSYEQYF

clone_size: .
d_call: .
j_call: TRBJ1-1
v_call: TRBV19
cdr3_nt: TGTGCCAGTAGTATAGATGTCGGTAGGAACACTGAAGCTTTCTTT
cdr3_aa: CASSIDVGRNTEAFF

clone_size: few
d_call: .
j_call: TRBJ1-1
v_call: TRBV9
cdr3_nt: TGTGCCAGCAGCGTAGGGAGTGAAGCTTTCTTT
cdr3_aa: CASSVGSEAFF

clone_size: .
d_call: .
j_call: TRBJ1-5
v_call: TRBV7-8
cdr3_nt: TGTGCCAGCAGCTCCACAGGGTATGATCAGCCCCAGCATTTT
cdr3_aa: CASSSTGYDQPQHF

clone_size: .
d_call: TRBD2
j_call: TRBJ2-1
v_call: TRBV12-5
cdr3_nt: TGTGCTAGTGGTTTCGAAAGCGGGGGCTCCTACAATGAGCAGTTCTTC
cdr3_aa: CASGFESGGSYNEQFF

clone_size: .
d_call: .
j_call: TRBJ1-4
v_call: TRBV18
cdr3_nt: TGTGCCAGCTCACCGGACAAGGGACTTAATGAAAAACTGTTTTTT
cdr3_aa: CASSPDKGLNEKLFF

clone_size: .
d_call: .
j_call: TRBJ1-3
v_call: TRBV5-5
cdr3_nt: TGTGCCAGCAGCTGGGAAGGACAGAGTGGAAACACCATATATTTT
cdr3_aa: CASSWEGQSGNTIYF

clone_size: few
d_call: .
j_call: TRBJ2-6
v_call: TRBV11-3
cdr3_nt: TGTGCCAGCAGCAAAGAACAGGCCTCTGGGGCCAACGTCCTGACTTTC
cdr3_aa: CASSKEQASGANVLTF

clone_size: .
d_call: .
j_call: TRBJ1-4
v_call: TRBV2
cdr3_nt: TGTGCCAGCAGTGACCCTGCCTACACTAATGAAAAACTGTTTTTT
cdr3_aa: CASSDPAYTNEKLFF

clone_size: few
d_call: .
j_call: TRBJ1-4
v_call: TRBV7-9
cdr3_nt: TGTGCCAGCAGCGAAACCCCCTCCCGACAGGCAGAAAAACTGTTTTTT
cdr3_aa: CASSETPSRQAEKLFF

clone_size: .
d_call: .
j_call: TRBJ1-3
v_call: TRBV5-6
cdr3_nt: TGTGCCAGCAGCCCCTTTATAAGGACAGCCTCTGGAAACACCATATATTTT
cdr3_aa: CASSPFIRTASGNTIYF

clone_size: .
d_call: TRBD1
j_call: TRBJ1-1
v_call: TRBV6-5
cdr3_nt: TGTGCCAGCATCTTGGACAGGGTGGGCACTGAAGCTTTCTTT
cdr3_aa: CASILDRVGTEAFF

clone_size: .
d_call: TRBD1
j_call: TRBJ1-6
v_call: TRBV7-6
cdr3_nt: TGTGCCAGCAGCTTAGCGGACAGGGACCTTCTACCCCTCCACTTT
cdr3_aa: CASSLADRDLLPLHF

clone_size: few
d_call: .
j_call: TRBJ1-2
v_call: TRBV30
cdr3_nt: TGTGCCTTCGACCGGACAGCCTATGGCTACACCTTC
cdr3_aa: CAFDRTAYGYTF

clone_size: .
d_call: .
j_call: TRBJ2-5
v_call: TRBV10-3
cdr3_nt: TGTGCCATCAGTGATCCGACAGGTTCGGGGGAGACCCAGTACTTC
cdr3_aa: CAISDPTGSGETQYF

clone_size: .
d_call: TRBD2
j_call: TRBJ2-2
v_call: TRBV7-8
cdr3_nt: TGTGCCAGCAGCCGGACTAGCGGGGGGATTGGTACCGGGGAGCTGTTTTTT
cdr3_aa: CASSRTSGGIGTGELFF

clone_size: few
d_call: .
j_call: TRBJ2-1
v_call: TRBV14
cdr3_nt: TGTGCCAGCAGCCTGGCAGGGGGACTCAATGAGCAGTTCTTC
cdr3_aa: CASSLAGGLNEQFF

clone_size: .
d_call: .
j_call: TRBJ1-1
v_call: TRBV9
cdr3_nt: TGTGCCAGCAACAGAGGGTTATTAGACTCTGAAGCTTTCTTT
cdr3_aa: CASNRGLLDSEAFF

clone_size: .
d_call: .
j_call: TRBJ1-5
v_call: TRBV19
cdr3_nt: TGTGCCAGTAGTTACTCTGGAGATCAGCCCCAGCATTTT
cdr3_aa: CASSYSGDQPQHF

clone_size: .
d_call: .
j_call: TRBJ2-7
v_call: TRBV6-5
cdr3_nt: TGTGCCAGCAGTTTTTCTACCCCTACCTACGAGCAGTACTTC
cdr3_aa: CASSFSTPTYEQYF

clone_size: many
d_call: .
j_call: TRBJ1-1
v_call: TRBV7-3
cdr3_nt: TGTGCCAGCAGCTCCACTCGACAGTCTGAAGCTTTCTTT
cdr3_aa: CASSSTRQSEAFF

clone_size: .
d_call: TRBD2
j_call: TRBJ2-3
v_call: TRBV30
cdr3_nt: TGTGCCTGGAGTGTGGGACTAGCCTTCGGTACAGATACGCAGTATTTT
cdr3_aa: CAWSVGLAFGTDTQYF

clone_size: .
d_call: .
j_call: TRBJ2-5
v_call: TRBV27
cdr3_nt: TGTGCCAGCGGGTACTCAAGGGGTGAGACCCAGTACTTC
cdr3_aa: CASGYSRGETQYF

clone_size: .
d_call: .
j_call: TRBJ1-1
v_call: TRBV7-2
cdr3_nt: TGTGCCAGCAGCGCCAGGGAAAGGAGGGCTGAAGCTTTCTTT
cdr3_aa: CASSARERRAEAFF

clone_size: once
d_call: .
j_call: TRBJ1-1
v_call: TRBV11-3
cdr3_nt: TGTGCCAGCAGCTTAGATGCGGGACAAGCTTTCTTT
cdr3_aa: CASSLDAGQAFF

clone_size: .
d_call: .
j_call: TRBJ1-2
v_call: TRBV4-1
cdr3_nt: TGCGCCAGCAGCCAAGGCCCGGGGAGGGACACCTTC
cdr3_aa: CASSQGPGRDTF

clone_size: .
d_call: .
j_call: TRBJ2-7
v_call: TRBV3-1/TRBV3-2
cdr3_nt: TGTGCCAGCAGCCCTAGGACAGCTAACTACGAGCAGTACTTC
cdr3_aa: CASSPRTANYEQYF

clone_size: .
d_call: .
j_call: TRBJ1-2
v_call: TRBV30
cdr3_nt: TGTGCCTGGATCCGCCGGACAGTCTATGGCTACACCTTC
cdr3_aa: CAWIRRTVYGYTF

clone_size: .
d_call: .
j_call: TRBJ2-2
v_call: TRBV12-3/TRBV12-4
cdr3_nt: TGTGCCAGCCACAGCAGGCAAGACGGGGAGCTGTTTTTT
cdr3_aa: CASHSRQDGELFF

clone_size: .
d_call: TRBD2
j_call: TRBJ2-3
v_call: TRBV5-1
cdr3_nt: TGCGCCAGCAGCTTGGTGGGCGGGGGGGCAGCAGATACGCAGTATTTT
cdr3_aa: CASSLVGGGAADTQYF

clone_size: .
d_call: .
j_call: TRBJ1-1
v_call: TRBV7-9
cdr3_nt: TGTGCCAGCAGCTTCACAGGGAACACTGAAGCTTTCTTT
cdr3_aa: CASSFTGNTEAFF

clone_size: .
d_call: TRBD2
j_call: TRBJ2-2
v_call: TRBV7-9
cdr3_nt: TGTGCCAGCAGCCCCCACAGCGGGGGGAACACCGGGGAGCTGTTTTTT
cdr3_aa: CASSPHSGGNTGELFF